This TCR beta chain was identified during a study of T cell changes during pregnancy in multiple sclerosis. Clones were sequenced by immunoSEQ multiplex PCR, and TCRdb holds only the in-frame ones, with some missing. Of fewer than 70,000 clones in the sample, approximately 91% were seen once. This receptor was obtained from a female donor with multiple sclerosis, enrolled in a pregnancy study. The sample was peripheral blood, taken in the third trimester of pregnancy.

CDR3 loop: CASSSGTGKPYEQYF. CDR3 nucleotides: TGCGCCAGCAGCTCTGGGACAGGGAAACCCTACGAGCAGTACTTC. The chain recombines TRBV5-1 with TRBJ2-7, with 9 bases that match TRBD1. CDR1 SGHRS and CDR2 YFSETQ come from the germline V gene. This CDR3 comprises 15 residues. Unmatched junction bases numbered 6, after V lost 3 bases and J lost 2 bases.